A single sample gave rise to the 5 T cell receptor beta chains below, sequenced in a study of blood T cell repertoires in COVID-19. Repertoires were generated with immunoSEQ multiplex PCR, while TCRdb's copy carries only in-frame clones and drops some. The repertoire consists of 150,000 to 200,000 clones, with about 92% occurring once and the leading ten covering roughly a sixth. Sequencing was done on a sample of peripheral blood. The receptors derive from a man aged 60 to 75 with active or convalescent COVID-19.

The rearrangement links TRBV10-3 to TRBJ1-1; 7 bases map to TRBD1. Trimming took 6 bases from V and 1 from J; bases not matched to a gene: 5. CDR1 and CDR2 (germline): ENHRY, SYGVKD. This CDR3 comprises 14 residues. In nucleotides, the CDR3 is TGTGCCATCAGATCCGGGGACAGGAACACTGAAGCTTTCTTT. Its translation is CAIRSGDRNTEAFF.

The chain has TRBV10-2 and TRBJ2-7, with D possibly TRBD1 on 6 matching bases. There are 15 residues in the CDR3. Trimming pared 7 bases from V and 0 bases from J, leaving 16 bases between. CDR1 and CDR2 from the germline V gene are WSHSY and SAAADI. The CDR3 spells CASKIDRHSSYEQYF. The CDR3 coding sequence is TGCGCCAGCAAGATAGACAGGCACAGCTCCTACGAGCAGTACTTC.

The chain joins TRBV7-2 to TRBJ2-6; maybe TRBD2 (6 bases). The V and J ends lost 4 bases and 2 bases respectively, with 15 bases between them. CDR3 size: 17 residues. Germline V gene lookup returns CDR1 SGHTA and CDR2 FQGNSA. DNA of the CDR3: TGTGCCAGCAGCTGGGGACCATCGGGGGCTGGGGCCAACGTCCTGACTTTC. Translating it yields CASSWGPSGAGANVLTF.

The CDR3 region is CASSMDRNTEAFF. In DNA form, the CDR3 reads TGTGCCAGCAGTATGGACAGGAACACTGAAGCTTTCTTT. The chain combines TRBV7-7 with TRBJ1-1; maybe TRBD1 (6 bases). CDR1 and CDR2 from the germline V gene are SSHAT and FNYEAQ (reference sequence). This CDR3 spans 13 amino acids. With 6 bases removed from V and 1 base from J, the gap between germline ends came to 9 bases. Full variable domain (outside the CDR3, taken from reference TRBV7-7 and TRBJ1-1): GAGVSQSPRYKVTKRGQDVTLRCDPISSHATLYWYQQALGQGPEFLTYFNYEAQPDKSGLPSDRFSAERPEGSISTLTIQRTEQRDSAMYRCASSMDRNTEAFFGQGTRLTVV.

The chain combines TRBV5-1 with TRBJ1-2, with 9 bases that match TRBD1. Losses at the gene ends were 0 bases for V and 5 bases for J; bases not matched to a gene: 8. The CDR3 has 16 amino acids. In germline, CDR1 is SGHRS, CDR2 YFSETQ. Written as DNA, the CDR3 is TGCGCCAGCAGCTTGGCCTTGTCGACAGGGGGTTATGGCTACACCTTC. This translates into CASSLALSTGGYGYTF.